One and the same sample provided the 10 T cell receptor beta chains below, sequenced in a study of T-cell reconstitution after alpha-beta-depleted transplantation in children. Unique molecular identifiers were incorporated into the prepared TCRbeta library. TCRdb reanalysed the PCR reads using MiXCR and keeps one entry per CDR3 protein. The sample has hundreds of thousands of distinct CDR3 sequences; roughly 17% are singletons. The sequences come from PBMCs from the stem cell graft donor, collected from the stem cell graft. The receptors stem from a human donor who donated a stem cell graft to a child with acute myeloid leukemia.

This clonotype was seen ten or more times. The genes are TRBV20-1 and TRBJ1-5, with a weak D call TRBD1 (6 bases). Trimming removed 4 bases at V and 7 bases at J, with 11 bases between. The CDR3 runs 12 residues. Germline loops: CDR1 DFQATT, CDR2 SNEGSKA (reference sequence). CDR3 bases: TGCAGTGCTAAGCGAGGACAGCAGCCCCAGCATTTT. Encoded protein: CSAKRGQQPQHF.

The table lists this clonotype with a few counts. The chain combines TRBV5-5 with TRBJ2-7; D is undetermined. This CDR3 contains 13 residues. The germline V gene encodes CDR1 SGHKS and CDR2 YYEKEE (reference sequence). Trimming took 3 bases from V and 0 from J, leaving 7 bases between them. CDR3 sequence: CASSSTLSYEQYF. The CDR3 region has the DNA TGTGCCAGCAGCTCGACACTCTCCTACGAGCAGTACTTC.

This clonotype was counted at least ten times. V usage is TRBV10-3 and J usage is TRBJ2-7; tentative D call: TRBD1 (6 bases). This CDR3 comprises 12 residues. Germline lookup yields CDR1 ENHRY and CDR2 SYGVKD. V lost 4 bases and J 7 bases, leaving 11 bases between the germline ends. The CDR3 reads CAISVGQGEQYF. CDR3 DNA: TGTGCCATCAGTGTGGGGCAGGGGGAGCAGTACTTC.

The chain combines TRBV20-1 with TRBJ2-6; unclear D gene. The CDR3 totals 14 residues. Per germline, CDR1 DFQATT and CDR2 SNEGSKA (reference sequence). V lost 3 bases, J lost 0 bases, and 6 bases lay in between. The CDR3 reads CSASSNSGANVLTF. In nucleotides, the CDR3 is TGCAGTGCTAGCTCCAACTCTGGGGCCAACGTCCTGACTTTC.

This clonotype was seen many times. V gene TRBV27 combines with J gene TRBJ2-7; no definite D call. The length of the CDR3 is 17 residues. The V and J ends lost 3 bases and 6 bases respectively, with 24 bases between them. From germline, CDR1 is MNHEY and CDR2 SMNVEV (reference sequence). The CDR3 region has the DNA TGTGCCAGCAGTTTGTTATCTTATAACGGATTCCCCCGCGAGCAGTACTTC. It translates to CASSLLSYNGFPREQYF.

This chain connects TRBV4-1 to TRBJ1-1, with a tentative D call TRBD1 (6 bases). Germline values: CDR1 MGHRA, CDR2 YSYEKL. Trimming took 0 bases from V and 0 from J, leaving 14 bases between them. There are 17 residues in the CDR3. The CDR3 loop reads CASSQENPGALNTEAFF. The CDR3 DNA sequence: TGCGCCAGCAGCCAAGAGAATCCGGGGGCACTGAACACTGAAGCTTTCTTT.

The gene calls are TRBV10-3 and TRBJ2-7, with TRBD2 matching over 10 bases. Germline lookup yields CDR1 ENHRY and CDR2 SYGVKD. This CDR3 comprises 12 residues. The V and J ends lost 8 bases and 12 bases, in that order; junction bases with no gene match: 10. CDR3 sequence: CAISDSGGEAYV. CDR3 DNA: TGTGCCATCTCTGACAGCGGGGGGGAGGCGTACGTC.

This clonotype has a count of ten or more. The chain joins TRBV6-1 to TRBJ1-1; no reliable D call. This CDR3 comprises 13 residues. From germline, CDR1 is MNHNS and CDR2 SASEGT. V was pared by 4 bases and J by 4 bases, with 10 bases between. CDR3 DNA: TGTGCCAGCAGTGCTACCGGCTCCACTGAAGCTTTCTTT. Translated, it gives CASSATGSTEAFF.

This rearrangement joins TRBV6-4 to TRBJ2-1; TRBD2 might be the D (7 bases). Trimming took 2 bases from V and 8 from J, leaving 16 bases between them. CDR3 length: 15 residues. Germline V gene lookup returns CDR1 MRHNA and CDR2 SNTAGT. CDR3 in amino acids: CASSDGGGAHDEQFF. The CDR3, as DNA: TGTGCCAGCAGTGACGGGGGGGGGGCCCATGATGAGCAGTTCTTC.

This clonotype was found a few times. The chain couples TRBV5-1 to TRBJ2-1; 9 bases map to TRBD1. Trimming removed 4 bases from V and 5 bases from J; junction bases left unmatched: 7. This CDR3 region has 15 residues. The germline gives CDR1 SGHRS, CDR2 YFSETQ. The CDR3 DNA reads as TGCGCCAGCAGCCCAAGACAGGGGGACCACAATGAGCAGTTCTTC. Protein sequence: CASSPRQGDHNEQFF.